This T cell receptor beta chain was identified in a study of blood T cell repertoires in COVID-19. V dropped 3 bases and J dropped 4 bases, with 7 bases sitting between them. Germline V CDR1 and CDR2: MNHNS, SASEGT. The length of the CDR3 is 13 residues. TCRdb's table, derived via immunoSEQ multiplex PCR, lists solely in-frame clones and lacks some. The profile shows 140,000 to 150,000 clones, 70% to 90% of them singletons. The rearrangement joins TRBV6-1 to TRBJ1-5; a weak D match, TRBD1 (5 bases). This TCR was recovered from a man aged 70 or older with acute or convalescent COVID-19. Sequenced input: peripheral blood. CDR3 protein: CASSDNRNQPQHF. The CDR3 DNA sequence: TGTGCCAGCAGTGACAACAGGAATCAGCCCCAGCATTTT.